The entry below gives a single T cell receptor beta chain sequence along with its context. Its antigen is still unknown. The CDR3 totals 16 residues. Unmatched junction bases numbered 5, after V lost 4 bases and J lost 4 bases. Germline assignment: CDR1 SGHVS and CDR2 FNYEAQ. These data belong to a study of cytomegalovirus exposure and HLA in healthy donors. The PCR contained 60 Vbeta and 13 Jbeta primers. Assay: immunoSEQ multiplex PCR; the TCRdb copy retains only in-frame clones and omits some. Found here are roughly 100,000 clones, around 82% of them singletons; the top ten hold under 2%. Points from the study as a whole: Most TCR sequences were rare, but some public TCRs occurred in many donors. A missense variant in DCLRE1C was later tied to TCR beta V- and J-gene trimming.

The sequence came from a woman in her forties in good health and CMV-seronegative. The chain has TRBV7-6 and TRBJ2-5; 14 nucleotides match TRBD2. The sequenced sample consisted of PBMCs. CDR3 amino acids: CASSYRLAGGVETQYF. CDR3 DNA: TGTGCCAGCAGCTATAGACTAGCGGGAGGGGTAGAGACCCAGTACTTC.